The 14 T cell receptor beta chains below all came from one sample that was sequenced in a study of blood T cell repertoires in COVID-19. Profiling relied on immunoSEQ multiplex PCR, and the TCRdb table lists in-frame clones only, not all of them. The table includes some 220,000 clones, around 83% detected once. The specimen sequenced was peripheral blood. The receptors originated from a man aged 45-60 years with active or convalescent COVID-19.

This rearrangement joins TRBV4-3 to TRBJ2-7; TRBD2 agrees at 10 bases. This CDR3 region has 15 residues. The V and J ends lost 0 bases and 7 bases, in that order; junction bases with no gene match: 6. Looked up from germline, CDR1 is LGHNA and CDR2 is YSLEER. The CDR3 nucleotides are TGCGCCAGCAGCCAAGAACCAGGACTAGCGGCAGAGCAGTACTTC. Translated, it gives CASSQEPGLAAEQYF.

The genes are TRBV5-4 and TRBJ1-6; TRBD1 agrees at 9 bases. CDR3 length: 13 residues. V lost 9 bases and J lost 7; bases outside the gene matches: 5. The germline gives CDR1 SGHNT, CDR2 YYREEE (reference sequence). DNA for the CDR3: TGTGCCACCCGGGGGACAGGGAATTCACCCCTCCACTTT. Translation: CATRGTGNSPLHF.

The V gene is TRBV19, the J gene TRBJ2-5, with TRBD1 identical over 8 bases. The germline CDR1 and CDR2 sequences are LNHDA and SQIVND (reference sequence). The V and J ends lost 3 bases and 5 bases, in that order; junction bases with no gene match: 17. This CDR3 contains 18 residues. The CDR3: CASSIRSKDRERRETQYF. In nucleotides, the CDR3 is TGTGCCAGTAGTATCCGATCTAAGGACAGGGAACGAAGGGAGACCCAGTACTTC.

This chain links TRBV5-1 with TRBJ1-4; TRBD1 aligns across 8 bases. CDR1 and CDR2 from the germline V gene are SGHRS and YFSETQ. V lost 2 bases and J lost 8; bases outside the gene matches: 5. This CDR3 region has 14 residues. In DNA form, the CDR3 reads TGCGCCAGCAGCTTAGGACAGGGTTTCGAAAAACTGTTTTTT. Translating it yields CASSLGQGFEKLFF.

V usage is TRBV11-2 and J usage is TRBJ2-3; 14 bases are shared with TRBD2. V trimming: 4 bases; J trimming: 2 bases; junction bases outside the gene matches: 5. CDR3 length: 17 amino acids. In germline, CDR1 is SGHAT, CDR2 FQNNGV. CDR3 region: CASSWGLAGDHTDTQYF. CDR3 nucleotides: TGTGCCAGCAGCTGGGGACTAGCGGGGGACCACACAGATACGCAGTATTTT.

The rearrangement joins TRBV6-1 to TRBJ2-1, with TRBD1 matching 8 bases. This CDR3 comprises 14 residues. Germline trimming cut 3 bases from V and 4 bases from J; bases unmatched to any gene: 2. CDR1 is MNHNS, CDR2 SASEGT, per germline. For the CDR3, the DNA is TGTGCCAGCAGTGAGGGACAGGTATACAATGAGCAGTTCTTC. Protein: CASSEGQVYNEQFF.

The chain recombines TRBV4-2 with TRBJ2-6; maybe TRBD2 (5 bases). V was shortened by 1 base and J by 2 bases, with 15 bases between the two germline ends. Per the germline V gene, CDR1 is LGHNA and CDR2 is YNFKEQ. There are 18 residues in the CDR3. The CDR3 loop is CASSQVGLRGAGANVLTF. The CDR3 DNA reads TGTGCCAGCAGCCAAGTTGGCTTACGGGGAGCTGGGGCCAACGTCCTGACTTTC.

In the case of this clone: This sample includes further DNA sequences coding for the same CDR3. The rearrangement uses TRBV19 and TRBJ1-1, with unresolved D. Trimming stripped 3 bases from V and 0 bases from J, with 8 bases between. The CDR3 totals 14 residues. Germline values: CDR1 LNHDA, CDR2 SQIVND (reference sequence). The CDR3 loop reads CASSIGGLNTEAFF. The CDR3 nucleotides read TGTGCCAGTAGTATCGGCGGCTTGAACACTGAAGCTTTCTTT.

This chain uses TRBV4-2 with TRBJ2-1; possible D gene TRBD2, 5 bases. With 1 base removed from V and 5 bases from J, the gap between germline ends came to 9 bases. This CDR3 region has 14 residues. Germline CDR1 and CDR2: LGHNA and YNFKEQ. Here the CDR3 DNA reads TGTGCCAGCAGCCAAGGGTCCGGGAACAATGAGCAGTTCTTC. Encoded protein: CASSQGSGNNEQFF.

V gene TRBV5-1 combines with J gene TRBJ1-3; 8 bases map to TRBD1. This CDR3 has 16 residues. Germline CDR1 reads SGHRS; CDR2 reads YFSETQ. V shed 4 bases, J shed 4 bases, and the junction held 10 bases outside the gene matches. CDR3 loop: CASSPRTGFGGNTIYF. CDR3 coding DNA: TGCGCCAGCAGCCCACGGACAGGGTTCGGCGGAAACACCATATATTTT.

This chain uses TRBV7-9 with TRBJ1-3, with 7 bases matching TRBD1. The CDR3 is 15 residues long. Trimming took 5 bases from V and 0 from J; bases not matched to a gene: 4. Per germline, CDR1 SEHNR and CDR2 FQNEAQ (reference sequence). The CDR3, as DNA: TGTGCCAGCAGCCCGGGGACAGTCTCTGGAAACACCATATATTTT. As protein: CASSPGTVSGNTIYF. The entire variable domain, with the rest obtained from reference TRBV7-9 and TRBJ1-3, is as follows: DTGVSQNPRHKITKRGQNVTFRCDPISEHNRLYWYRQTLGQGPEFLTYFQNEAQLEKSRLLSDRFSAERPKGSFSTLEIQRTEQGDSAMYLCASSPGTVSGNTIYFGEGSWLTVV.

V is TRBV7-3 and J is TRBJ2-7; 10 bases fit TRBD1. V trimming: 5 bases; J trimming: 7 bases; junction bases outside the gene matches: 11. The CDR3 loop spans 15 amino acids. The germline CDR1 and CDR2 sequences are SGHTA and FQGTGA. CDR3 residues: CASSPRQGALGEQYF. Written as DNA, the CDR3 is TGTGCCAGCAGCCCACGACAGGGGGCGCTGGGGGAGCAGTACTTC. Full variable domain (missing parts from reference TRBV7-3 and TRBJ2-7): GAGVSQTPSNKVTEKGKYVELRCDPISGHTALYWYRQSLGQGPEFLIYFQGTGAADDSGLPNDRFFAVRPEGSVSTLKIQRTERGDSAVYLCASSPRQGALGEQYFGPGTRLTVT.

CDR3 in amino acids: CSAPDPYSNYGYTF. The DNA for the CDR3 is TGCAGCGCCCCCGATCCTTACTCTAACTATGGCTACACCTTC. The chain combines TRBV29-1 with TRBJ1-2; D remains ambiguous. Germline V gives CDR1 SQVTM, CDR2 ANQGSEA. V lost 7 bases to trimming and J lost 0 bases, with 15 bases between them. The CDR3 is 14 residues long.

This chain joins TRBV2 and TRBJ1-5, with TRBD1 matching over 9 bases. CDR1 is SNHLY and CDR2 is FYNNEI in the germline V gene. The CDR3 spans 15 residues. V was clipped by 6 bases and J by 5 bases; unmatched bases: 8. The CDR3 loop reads CASSSDRGEYQPQHF. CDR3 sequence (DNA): TGTGCCAGCAGCTCCGACAGGGGGGAATATCAGCCCCAGCATTTT.